In this sample, the clone carrying this TCR beta chain turned up a few times. The antigen remains undetermined. TCR beta CDR3 regions were amplified from RNA. Primed by the HTBI set, a first-round RT-PCR was run on the TCR CDR3. TCRdb recomputed calls from the multiplex PCR reads with MiXCR, one row per CDR3 protein. The table lists about 420,000 distinct CDR3 sequences, roughly 13% of them singletons. These data come from a study of T cells in Graves' hyperthyroidism and ophthalmopathy. Study-wide findings and caveats: Blood also contained most expanded thyroid clonotypes above 0.001.

When ophthalmopathy did not progress within 18 months, Graves' hyperthyroidism was considered stable. Disease duration under 2 months; hyperthyroidism patients were aged 18 to 65. The PBMCs had their origin in more than 9.5 ml of fresh peripheral blood. The trim removed 1 base at V and 5 bases at J, leaving 2 bases unmatched. The CDR3 has 13 residues. Germline values: CDR1 GTSNPN, CDR2 SVGIG (reference sequence). This TCR came from a woman aged 18-29 years with Graves' hyperthyroidism. V usage is TRBV30 and J usage is TRBJ1-2; 9 bases are a match to TRBD1. Sequenced material: blood. The CDR3 loop is CAWSGTGEYGYTF. The CDR3 DNA reads TGTGCCTGGAGTGGGACAGGGGAATATGGCTACACCTTC.